What follows are 5 T cell receptor beta chains derived from one specimen sequenced in a study of T cell repertoires in cytomegalovirus infection. TCRdb re-analysed the reads in MiXCR, keeping a single row per CDR3 protein. The repertoire holds about 890,000 distinct CDR3 sequences, with about a third as singletons. Their recognized antigens are unknown. This specimen consisted of cultured CD8+ T cells from PBMCs, obtained from culture after CMV antigen stimulation. Source of these receptors: a human donor in good health (CMV status not recorded). Some clones in this sample may be carry-over from other donors' samples.

This clonotype has at least ten counts. The gene calls are TRBV6-6 and TRBJ1-5; TRBD1 agrees at 9 bases. CDR3 length: 16 amino acids. From germline, CDR1 is MNHNY and CDR2 SVGAGI (reference sequence). V lost 7 bases to trimming and J lost 3 bases; unmatched junction nucleotides: 10. The CDR3 nucleotides read TGTGCCAGCAACAAACACGGACAGGGGTCCAATCAGCCCCAGCATTTT. Translating it yields CASNKHGQGSNQPQHF.

This clonotype occurred a few times. The chain is built from TRBV28 and TRBJ2-2; D is uncertain. V shed 3 bases and J shed 9 bases, with 11 bases lying between them. The CDR3 is 13 residues long. Germline CDR1 is MDHEN and CDR2 is SYDVKM. The CDR3 protein is CASSLTQRRELFF. The CDR3 DNA is TGTGCCAGCAGTTTGACCCAGCGACGGGAGCTGTTTTTT.

The chain recombines TRBV5-5 with TRBJ1-5; no clear D gene. The V and J ends lost 2 bases and 3 bases respectively, with 15 bases between them. This CDR3 has 16 amino acids. Germline V gene sequence: CDR1 SGHKS, CDR2 YYEKEE (reference sequence). This CDR3 is CASSLEWGSHNQPQHF. In DNA form, the CDR3 reads TGTGCCAGCAGCTTAGAGTGGGGATCGCACAATCAGCCCCAGCATTTT.

This chain uses TRBV4-3 with TRBJ2-7; D perhaps matches TRBD2 (5 bases). This CDR3 has 13 amino acids. V was cut by 4 bases and J by 7 bases, with 14 bases left in between. CDR1 and CDR2 (germline): LGHNA, YSLEER. CDR3 nucleotides: TGCGCCAGCAGCCCCCTCGTTGGGGAGGAGCAGTACGTC. This encodes CASSPLVGEEQYV.

This clonotype came up a few times. This sequence joins TRBV20-1 and TRBJ1-6; 7 bases are a match to TRBD1. Germline trimming cut 3 bases from V and 5 bases from J; bases unmatched to any gene: 7. This CDR3 region has 15 residues. Germline assignment: CDR1 DFQATT and CDR2 SNEGSKA (reference sequence). The CDR3 is CSASSWQGDNSPLHF. The DNA of the CDR3 is TGCAGTGCTAGTAGTTGGCAGGGGGATAATTCACCCCTCCACTTT.